This TCR beta chain is drawn from a study of T cells in tuberculosis. Points from the study as a whole: Active tuberculosis patients had shorter CDR3-alpha; the beta difference was nonsignificant.

Time point: new active TB diagnosis, blood taken before or within 7 days of starting treatment. Tuberculosis was confirmed by positive sputum smear and/or M. tuberculosis culture. On average roughly 90,000 T cells per donor were immunosequenced. Assay used: immunoSEQ multiplex PCR; TCRdb lists only in-frame clones, some missing. This table has tens of thousands of clones, roughly 90% appearing once. Trimming at V came to 4 bases and at J to 3 bases, leaving 5 bases not matched to a gene. CDR3 length equals 15 residues. In germline, CDR1 is SGHDT, CDR2 YYEEEE. This clone turned up a few times. Its antigen is unidentified.

The TCR was taken from an adult with tuberculosis. The source was PBMCs, collected at tuberculosis diagnosis. The V gene is TRBV5-6, the J gene TRBJ2-1; 9 bases map to TRBD1. Here the CDR3 reads CASSKQGAHYNEQFF. The CDR3 DNA follows: TGTGCCAGCAGCAAACAGGGGGCCCACTACAATGAGCAGTTCTTC.